The source of this TCR beta chain is a study of shared clonotypes between healthy human individuals. Overall study results and limits: What limited the represented genetic and exposure-history diversity was the small number of donors.

The germline CDR1 and CDR2 sequences are SGHAT and FQNNGV. With 5 bases clipped from V and 0 bases from J, the junction kept 4 bases outside the gene matches. This CDR3 is 15 amino acids long. Assay runs were performed at deep level. The authors distributed each subset's genomic DNA evenly over several immunoSEQ plates. Method: immunoSEQ multiplex PCR; TCRdb's copy keeps in-frame clones and lacks some. This sample has roughly 500,000 clones, with about three quarters found just once. Of note for this clone: The antigen is not known. Other DNA sequences of this sample code for an identical CDR3.

The chain uses TRBV11-2 and TRBJ2-1; 7 bases fit TRBD2. The sequence came from a woman in her 40s in good health. Some clones in this sample may be carry-over from other donors' samples. The sample taken for sequencing was PBMCs. In DNA, the CDR3 is TGTGCCAGCAGCCTCGGCGGGAGCTCCTACAATGAGCAGTTCTTC. It translates to CASSLGGSSYNEQFF.